The 25 T cell receptor beta chains in this list originate from one sample, sequenced in a study of T cell changes during pregnancy in multiple sclerosis. Sequenced by immunoSEQ multiplex PCR; TCRdb stores in-frame clones only, minus some. The sample consists of roughly 93,000 clones, approximately 90% of them appearing once. Sequencing was performed on peripheral blood, taken before pregnancy. Receptors were obtained from a female donor with multiple sclerosis, enrolled in a pregnancy study.

The genes are TRBV11-2 and TRBJ1-5, with D unresolved. V shed 0 bases and J shed 5 bases, with 8 bases lying between them. This CDR3 has 14 amino acids. CDR1 is SGHAT, CDR2 FQNNGV, per germline. Written as DNA, the CDR3 is TGTGCCAGCAGCTTAGACGGGAGGGATCAGCCCCAGCATTTT. This gives the protein CASSLDGRDQPQHF.

This chain links TRBV5-4 with TRBJ2-4, with D possibly TRBD1 on 6 matching bases. Germline V gene data show CDR1 as SGHNT and CDR2 as YYREEE (reference sequence). V dropped 1 base and J dropped 6 bases, with 11 bases sitting between them. The CDR3 is 14 amino acids. The CDR3 is CASSLQTGLNIQYF. The CDR3 bases are TGTGCCAGCAGCTTGCAAACAGGGCTAAACATTCAGTACTTC.

This clone was seen a single time. The chain couples TRBV4-1 to TRBJ2-7; 7 bases are shared with TRBD1. Trimming at V came to 2 bases and at J to 5 bases, leaving 6 bases not matched to a gene. The CDR3 has 14 amino acids. Germline values: CDR1 MGHRA, CDR2 YSYEKL. The CDR3 here is CASSQFTDRDEQYF. The CDR3 DNA sequence: TGCGCCAGCAGCCAATTCACCGACAGGGACGAGCAGTACTTC.

The V gene is TRBV2, the J gene TRBJ2-1; D may be TRBD2 (6 bases). In germline, CDR1 is SNHLY, CDR2 FYNNEI. V was cut by 7 bases and J by 1 base, with 20 bases left in between. The CDR3 consists of 17 residues. The CDR3 DNA is TGTGCCAGCAACCCACCCCTAAAGACTAGTTCCTACAATGAGCAGTTCTTC. Protein sequence: CASNPPLKTSSYNEQFF.

This chain links TRBV2 with TRBJ2-1; the match to TRBD1 covers 10 bases. This CDR3 spans 14 amino acids. Germline values: CDR1 SNHLY, CDR2 FYNNEI. V was pared by 7 bases and J by 4 bases, with 4 bases of the junction left unmatched. CDR3: CASNPGQGYNEQFF. The CDR3 DNA is TGTGCCAGCAATCCGGGACAGGGGTACAATGAGCAGTTCTTC.

The chain couples TRBV29-1 to TRBJ2-7; 7 bases align to TRBD1. J gave up 0 bases and V 4 bases, and 3 bases lay outside the gene matches. Germline CDR1 reads SQVTM; CDR2 reads ANQGSEA. This CDR3 spans 13 amino acids. CDR3 sequence: CSVVPGGSYEQYF. The CDR3 DNA reads as TGCAGCGTTGTGCCAGGGGGCTCCTACGAGCAGTACTTC.

The genes are TRBV14 and TRBJ2-1; D may be TRBD1 (5 bases). The CDR3 runs to 12 residues. Germline values: CDR1 SGHDN, CDR2 FVKESK. V was shortened by 4 bases and J by 12 bases, with 13 bases between the two germline ends. The CDR3 DNA is TGTGCCAGCAGCCCTGGAACAGGAAGGCAGTTCTTC. Translated, it gives CASSPGTGRQFF.

The chain has TRBV4-3 and TRBJ2-7; 9 positions agree with TRBD2. CDR1 LGHNA and CDR2 YSLEER come from the germline V gene. V lost 10 bases and J lost 0; bases outside the gene matches: 4. The CDR3 is 13 residues long. The CDR3 loop reads CAISGGLSYEQYF. CDR3 coding DNA: TGCGCCATTAGCGGGGGCCTCTCCTACGAGCAGTACTTC.

The V call is TRBV2, the J call TRBJ2-1; TRBD2 is a possible D gene (5 bases). V lost 7 bases, J lost 7 bases, and 23 bases lay in between. Germline values: CDR1 SNHLY, CDR2 FYNNEI. The CDR3 spans 16 residues. As DNA, the CDR3 is TGTGCCAGCATCATCCCTACCGGCCATCCGGGGAATGAGCAGTTCTTC. Amino acid sequence: CASIIPTGHPGNEQFF. The variable domain in full, with the rest retrieved from reference TRBV2 and TRBJ2-1, is EPEVTQTPSHQVTQMGQEVILRCVPISNHLYFYWYRQILGQKVEFLVSFYNNEISEKSEIFDDQFSVERPDGSNFTLKIRSTKLEDSAMYFCASIIPTGHPGNEQFFGPGTRLTVL.

The J gene is TRBJ2-5, the V gene TRBV5-4, with 9 bases that match TRBD2. The CDR3 runs 14 residues. Germline values: CDR1 SGHNT, CDR2 YYREEE (reference sequence). Trimming took 0 bases from V and 4 from J; bases not matched to a gene: 1. CDR3 region: CASSLEAGGETQYF. As DNA, the CDR3 is TGTGCCAGCAGCTTGGAAGCGGGGGGAGAGACCCAGTACTTC.

Only a few counts were recorded for this clone. CDR3 residues: CASSQGIGEDLTSPLHF. The CDR3, as DNA: TGTGCCAGCAGCCAGGGTATCGGGGAGGATTTAACTTCACCCCTCCACTTT. This chain connects TRBV4-2 to TRBJ1-6; D is undetermined. Germline loops: CDR1 LGHNA, CDR2 YNFKEQ. The CDR3 is 17 residues long. V was pared by 3 bases and J by 9 bases, with 21 bases between.

V and J are TRBV5-1 and TRBJ1-6; TRBD1 matches 10 bases. CDR1 SGHRS and CDR2 YFSETQ come from the germline V gene. Trimming removed 4 bases from V and 8 bases from J; junction bases left unmatched: 6. The CDR3 is 15 residues long. Here the CDR3 DNA reads TGCGCCAGCAGCCCTCAGACAGGGGGCGATTCACCCCTCCACTTT. Residues: CASSPQTGGDSPLHF. The complete variable domain, with remaining parts taken from reference TRBV5-1 and TRBJ1-6, reads KAGVTQTPRYLIKTRGQQVTLSCSPISGHRSVSWYQQTPGQGLQFLFEYFSETQRNKGNFPGRFSGRQFSNSRSEMNVSTLELGDSALYLCASSPQTGGDSPLHFGNGTRLTVT.

The CDR3 sequence is CASSEAQGPYEQYF. In DNA, the CDR3 is TGTGCCAGCAGTGAAGCACAGGGGCCCTACGAGCAGTACTTC. This chain uses TRBV2 with TRBJ2-7; 7 bases agree with TRBD1. This CDR3 is 14 amino acids long. Germline loops: CDR1 SNHLY, CDR2 FYNNEI. The J segment lost 2 bases and the V segment lost 0 bases, leaving 1 base of the junction unmatched.

This clone showed up just once. The gene calls are TRBV4-2 and TRBJ2-1, with D possibly matching TRBD2 (5 bases). In germline, CDR1 is LGHNA, CDR2 YNFKEQ. The CDR3 contains 15 residues. Trimming left V 4 bases short and J 10 bases short, with 20 bases between. CDR3 residues: CASSPRLFPTQEQFF. The CDR3, as DNA: TGTGCCAGCAGCCCCCGACTATTCCCCACCCAGGAGCAGTTCTTC.

The J gene is TRBJ2-2, the V gene TRBV7-9, with 9 bases lining up with TRBD1. The CDR3 has 15 amino acids. The V gene's germline CDR1 is SEHNR and CDR2 FQNEAQ (reference sequence). Trimming cost V 0 bases and J 7 bases; bases outside gene matches: 3. In nucleotides, the CDR3 is TGTGCCAGCAGCTTAGCGGACAGGGGAAACGGGGAGCTGTTTTTT. Protein: CASSLADRGNGELFF.

The chain uses TRBV5-4 and TRBJ1-4; D ambiguous. This CDR3 contains 15 residues. Germline CDR1 SGHNT, CDR2 YYREEE (reference sequence). Between the trimmed V and J ends, which lost 2 bases and 1 base, there was a span of 9 bases. In nucleotides, the CDR3 is TGTGCCAGCAGCTTTTCTGGCGGAACTAATGAAAAACTGTTTTTT. The encoded protein is CASSFSGGTNEKLFF.

The rearrangement links TRBV19 to TRBJ2-1; D may be TRBD2 (6 bases). V was trimmed by 5 bases and J by 8 bases, leaving 16 bases between them. Per germline, CDR1 LNHDA and CDR2 SQIVND (reference sequence). CDR3 size: 14 residues. The CDR3 here is CASSFAGPGDEQFF. DNA of the CDR3: TGTGCCAGTAGTTTCGCGGGGCCGGGGGATGAGCAGTTCTTC. The whole variable domain, filled in from reference TRBV19 and TRBJ2-1, reads DGGITQSPKYLFRKEGQNVTLSCEQNLNHDAMYWYRQDPGQGLRLIYYSQIVNDFQKGDIAEGYSVSREKKESFPLTVTSAQKNPTAFYLCASSFAGPGDEQFFGPGTRLTVL.

The chain carries TRBV10-3 and TRBJ2-3, with a weak D call TRBD2 (6 bases). CDR3 length: 12 residues. The V and J ends lost 11 bases and 5 bases respectively, with 14 bases between them. Germline CDR1 ENHRY, CDR2 SYGVKD. CDR3 sequence reads: CASSLGGDTQYF. In DNA form, the CDR3 reads TGTGCCTCATCACTCGGGGGAGATACGCAGTATTTT.

The V gene is TRBV19, the J gene TRBJ2-7, with TRBD2 identical over 9 bases. The CDR3 extends over 16 amino acids. Trimming cost V 5 bases and J 2 bases; bases outside gene matches: 10. The germline gives CDR1 LNHDA, CDR2 SQIVND (reference sequence). The CDR3 is CASSPRRLAAPYEQYF. The DNA of the CDR3 is TGTGCCAGTAGTCCCAGAAGACTAGCGGCCCCCTACGAGCAGTACTTC.

The chain uses TRBV5-8 and TRBJ2-5, with 10 nucleotides matching TRBD2. The CDR3 consists of 15 residues. Germline lookup yields CDR1 SGHTS and CDR2 YDEGEE. V shed 5 bases, J shed 5 bases, and the junction held 9 bases outside the gene matches. Written as DNA, the CDR3 is TGTGCCAGCAGTCTGCAACTAGCGGGGTTGGAGACCCAGTACTTC. Amino acids: CASSLQLAGLETQYF.

The chain couples TRBV5-1 to TRBJ1-3; D is possibly TRBD1 (5 bases). Trimming cost V 1 base and J 2 bases, with 13 bases left between them. The CDR3 covers 16 residues. Germline-derived CDR1 and CDR2 are SGHRS and YFSETQ. In nucleotides, the CDR3 is TGCGCCAGCAGCTTGTTTGGAGGGGCGACTGGAAACACCATATATTTT. This gives the protein CASSLFGGATGNTIYF. Based on the CDR3 plus reference TRBV5-1 and TRBJ1-3, the full variable domain is KAGVTQTPRYLIKTRGQQVTLSCSPISGHRSVSWYQQTPGQGLQFLFEYFSETQRNKGNFPGRFSGRQFSNSRSEMNVSTLELGDSALYLCASSLFGGATGNTIYFGEGSWLTVV.

The V call is TRBV2, the J call TRBJ1-5; 9 positions agree with TRBD1. The CDR3 runs 15 residues. V gave up 4 bases and J gave up 0 bases; unmatched junction bases: 1. Germline V lookup: CDR1 SNHLY, CDR2 FYNNEI. The CDR3 sequence: CASSGQGDSNQPQHF. DNA for the CDR3: TGTGCCAGCAGTGGACAGGGGGATAGCAATCAGCCCCAGCATTTT.

V and J are TRBV30 and TRBJ2-3; 10 bases are a match to TRBD2. CDR1 GTSNPN and CDR2 SVGIG come from the germline V gene (reference sequence). The CDR3 runs to 17 residues. V shed 1 base, J shed 1 base, and the junction held 8 bases outside the gene matches. The CDR3 DNA reads as TGTGCCTGGAGTGAGGGCTTCCTAGCGGGAGGCACAGATACGCAGTATTTT. Translation: CAWSEGFLAGGTDTQYF.

The chain employs TRBV7-2 and TRBJ1-2, with D perhaps TRBD1 (5 bases). V was cut by 5 bases and J by 4 bases, with 11 bases left in between. Germline CDR1 is SGHTA and CDR2 is FQGNSA. There are 13 residues in the CDR3. CDR3 region: CASSPGFSYGYTF. The CDR3 DNA follows: TGTGCCAGCAGCCCAGGGTTTTCCTATGGCTACACCTTC.

The chain recombines TRBV28 with TRBJ1-4; possible D gene TRBD1, 6 bases. The CDR3 is 18 residues long. Germline loops: CDR1 MDHEN, CDR2 SYDVKM. Trimming took off 11 bases at V and 0 bases at J, with 25 bases between the two ends. The CDR3 reads CARYHPNGQLATNEKLFF. The CDR3 nucleotides are TGTGCCCGATATCACCCAAATGGACAGCTAGCAACTAATGAAAAACTGTTTTTT. Complete variable domain (other parts from reference TRBV28 and TRBJ1-4): DVKVTQSSRYLVKRTGEKVFLECVQDMDHENMFWYRQDPGLGLRLIYFSYDVKMKEKGDIPEGYSVSREKKERFSLILESASTNQTSMYLCARYHPNGQLATNEKLFFGSGTQLSVL.